This T cell receptor (beta chain) stems from a study of cytomegalovirus exposure and HLA in healthy donors. Overall study results and limits: Trimming of TCR beta V- and J-genes showed a link, identified in a later analysis, to a missense DCLRE1C variant. Some 17,000 TCR beta sequences were associated with HLA alleles at 0.05 false discovery rate in a later analysis. Specificity of a few CMV-associated chains for CMV antigens was verified in vitro. Most TCR sequences proved rare, with some public TCRs found in many donors.

A remark on this clone: The antigen is unknown.

PCR amplification relied on 60 Vbeta primers (plus 13 Jbeta primers). The repertoire was sequenced with immunoSEQ multiplex PCR; TCRdb's copy has only in-frame clones and lacks some. Its listing shows some 130,000 clones. Germline CDR1 reads ENHRY; CDR2 reads SYGVKD. The CDR3 has 13 amino acids. Trimming shortened V by 6 bases and J by 6 bases, and 14 bases separated the two germline ends. The TCR sequence derives from a woman in her 40s in good health and CMV-seronegative. Material for sequencing was PBMCs. The V and J genes are TRBV10-3 and TRBJ1-2, with D perhaps matching TRBD1 (6 bases). This chain's CDR3 is CAIRMTGEHGYTF. The CDR3, as DNA: TGTGCCATCAGAATGACAGGAGAGCATGGCTACACCTTC.